This entry is about one T cell receptor (beta chain). The CDR3 runs to 11 residues. The germline V gene encodes CDR1 SGHTS and CDR2 YDEGEE. The ends were cut back, 2 bases at V and 6 bases at J, with 3 bases in the middle. This sample was taken from a study of OX40 agonist ivuxolimab in advanced cancers. Across the whole study: Every 2 weeks, patients received ivuxolimab intravenously, dosed at 0.01 to 10 mg/kg. Subjects had a mean age of about 65 years, with a range of 23 to 79; more than 75% were male.

Sequenced by immunoSEQ multiplex PCR; TCRdb stores in-frame clones only, minus some. Of approximately 61,000 clones detected, 70% to 90% appear once; the ten largest clones hold about 1.3%. The receptor comes from an adult with an advanced solid tumor such as melanoma, head and neck, liver or kidney cancer. Source: CD4+ or CD8+ T cells sorted from blood, taken in a trial of the OX40 agonist ivuxolimab. The V and J genes are TRBV5-8 and TRBJ2-1; D is uncertain. The CDR3 DNA sequence: TGTGCCAGCAGCTTCCTCAATGAGCAGTTCTTC. It translates to CASSFLNEQFF. Variable domain in full (rest from reference TRBV5-8 and TRBJ2-1): EAGVTQSPTHLIKTRGQQATLRCSPISGHTSVYWYQQALGLGLQFLLWYDEGEERNRGNFPPRFSGRQFPNYSSELNVNALELEDSALYLCASSFLNEQFFGPGTRLTVL.